Listed below are T cell receptor beta chains from one sample, sequenced in a study of human T cells and chemical hapten exposure. From the RACE reads, TCRdb called clonotypes with MiXCR, one entry per CDR3 protein. The sample holds 330,000 or so distinct CDR3 sequences, under 6.5% seen once. The specimen comprised whole blood, sampled in connection with sensitization to the hapten diphenylcyclopropenone (DPC). Receptors originate from a woman under 30 with alopecia areata. Some clones in this sample may be carry-over from other donors' samples. Both conserved end residues are part of each CDR3. The D gene is left open where the match is weak. Clone size is not always given. Where it is, it says once, few, many or a class for expanded clones.

clone_size: many; cdr3_length: 15; j_call: TRBJ1-4; v_call: TRBV20-1; d_call: .; cdr3_aa: CSAPPRRGAGEKLFF; cdr3_nt: TGCAGTGCTCCCCCTCGCAGGGGTGCTGGTGAAAAACTGTTTTTT
clone_size: many; cdr3_length: 15; j_call: TRBJ1-5; v_call: TRBV18; d_call: .; cdr3_aa: CASSPVGWGNQPQHF; cdr3_nt: TGTGCCAGCTCACCAGTAGGGTGGGGCAATCAGCCCCAGCATTTT
clone_size: few; cdr3_length: 17; j_call: TRBJ1-6; v_call: TRBV18; d_call: .; cdr3_aa: CASSPISGIGYNSPLHF; cdr3_nt: TGTGCCAGCTCACCAATTTCAGGGATCGGTTATAATTCACCCCTCCACTTT
clone_size: many; cdr3_length: 19; j_call: TRBJ1-4; v_call: TRBV4-2; d_call: .; cdr3_aa: CASSQDLGLGRITNEKLFF; cdr3_nt: TGTGCCAGCAGCCAAGACTTAGGCTTGGGGCGGATAACTAATGAAAAACTGTTTTTT
clone_size: .; cdr3_length: 14; j_call: TRBJ1-4; v_call: TRBV18; d_call: TRBD1; cdr3_aa: CASSPFDRVEKLFF; cdr3_nt: TGTGCCAGCTCACCTTTTGACAGGGTGGAAAAACTGTTTTTT
clone_size: many; cdr3_length: 18; j_call: TRBJ1-1; v_call: TRBV10-3; d_call: TRBD1; cdr3_aa: CAISESRTGGKPNTEAFF; cdr3_nt: TGTGCCATCAGTGAGTCCAGGACAGGGGGTAAGCCGAACACTGAAGCTTTCTTT
clone_size: .; cdr3_length: 12; j_call: TRBJ1-6; v_call: TRBV18; d_call: .; cdr3_aa: CASSRQDSPLHF; cdr3_nt: TGTGCCAGCTCGCGACAGGACTCACCCCTCCACTTT
clone_size: .; cdr3_length: 15; j_call: TRBJ2-3; v_call: TRBV24-1; d_call: TRBD1; cdr3_aa: CATGSGTGDTDTQYF; cdr3_nt: TGTGCCACTGGCTCCGGGACAGGGGACACAGATACGCAGTATTTT
clone_size: many; cdr3_length: 14; j_call: TRBJ2-5; v_call: TRBV12-3/TRBV12-4; d_call: TRBD1; cdr3_aa: CASSFRDRQETQYF; cdr3_nt: TGTGCCAGCAGTTTCCGGGACAGACAAGAGACCCAGTACTTC
clone_size: many; cdr3_length: 13; j_call: TRBJ2-6; v_call: TRBV2; d_call: .; cdr3_aa: CASSSSGANVLTF; cdr3_nt: TGTGCCAGCTCCAGCTCTGGGGCCAACGTCCTGACTTTC
clone_size: .; cdr3_length: 15; j_call: TRBJ2-3; v_call: TRBV25-1; d_call: .; cdr3_aa: CASRPTAGHTDTQYF; cdr3_nt: TGTGCCAGCAGACCGACGGCAGGTCACACAGATACGCAGTATTTT
clone_size: many; cdr3_length: 13; j_call: TRBJ1-5; v_call: TRBV20-1; d_call: .; cdr3_aa: CSARTGTNQPQHF; cdr3_nt: TGCAGTGCTAGGACGGGGACTAATCAGCCCCAGCATTTT
clone_size: .; cdr3_length: 17; j_call: TRBJ1-4; v_call: TRBV6-5; d_call: .; cdr3_aa: CASSYVTQVEPNEKLFF; cdr3_nt: TGTGCCAGCAGTTACGTAACACAGGTTGAACCTAATGAAAAACTGTTTTTT
clone_size: .; cdr3_length: 17; j_call: TRBJ2-2; v_call: TRBV7-2; d_call: TRBD2; cdr3_aa: CASSLTLLAGHTGELFF; cdr3_nt: TGTGCCAGCAGCTTAACCCTACTAGCGGGGCACACCGGGGAGCTGTTTTTT
clone_size: many; cdr3_length: 13; j_call: TRBJ1-2; v_call: TRBV3-1; d_call: .; cdr3_aa: CASSQESLYGYTF; cdr3_nt: TGTGCCAGCAGCCAAGAATCCCTCTATGGCTACACCTTC
clone_size: .; cdr3_length: 14; j_call: TRBJ2-1; v_call: TRBV11-2; d_call: TRBD2; cdr3_aa: CASSAYGGADEQFF; cdr3_nt: TGTGCCAGCAGCGCATACGGGGGGGCCGACGAGCAGTTCTTC
clone_size: .; cdr3_length: 18; j_call: TRBJ1-5; v_call: TRBV27; d_call: TRBD1; cdr3_aa: CASTRDRGLGGEDQPQHF; cdr3_nt: TGTGCCAGCACTCGGGACAGGGGGCTTGGGGGCGAGGATCAGCCCCAGCATTTT
clone_size: few; cdr3_length: 16; j_call: TRBJ1-3; v_call: TRBV6-5; d_call: TRBD1; cdr3_aa: CASSYSGQGTGNTIYF; cdr3_nt: TGTGCCAGCAGTTACTCCGGACAGGGGACTGGAAACACCATATATTTT
clone_size: few; cdr3_length: 13; j_call: TRBJ1-1; v_call: TRBV12-3/TRBV12-4; d_call: .; cdr3_aa: CASTKTAGPEAFF; cdr3_nt: TGTGCCAGCACTAAGACGGCCGGCCCTGAAGCTTTCTTT
clone_size: .; cdr3_length: 14; j_call: TRBJ2-2; v_call: TRBV29-1; d_call: .; cdr3_aa: CSVKVLRDTGELFF; cdr3_nt: TGCAGCGTTAAAGTACTTAGGGACACCGGGGAGCTGTTTTTT
clone_size: .; cdr3_length: 14; j_call: TRBJ1-3; v_call: TRBV12-3/TRBV12-4; d_call: .; cdr3_aa: CASRKTDSGNTIYF; cdr3_nt: TGTGCCAGCAGGAAGACGGATTCTGGAAACACCATATATTTT
clone_size: many; cdr3_length: 14; j_call: TRBJ1-1; v_call: TRBV6-6; d_call: .; cdr3_aa: CASRAGGENTEAFF; cdr3_nt: TGTGCCAGCAGGGCCGGAGGGGAGAACACTGAAGCTTTCTTT
clone_size: .; cdr3_length: 13; j_call: TRBJ2-5; v_call: TRBV7-9; d_call: TRBD2; cdr3_aa: CASSQPSGETQYF; cdr3_nt: TGTGCCAGCAGCCAACCTAGCGGAGAGACCCAGTACTTC
clone_size: .; cdr3_length: 16; j_call: TRBJ2-1; v_call: TRBV6-2/TRBV6-3; d_call: .; cdr3_aa: CASSYSAGFSYNEQFF; cdr3_nt: TGTGCCAGCAGTTACTCGGCGGGGTTCTCCTACAATGAGCAGTTCTTC
clone_size: many; cdr3_length: 16; j_call: TRBJ2-6; v_call: TRBV5-1; d_call: .; cdr3_aa: CASSLRKFPGANVLTF; cdr3_nt: TGCGCCAGCAGCTTGAGGAAATTTCCTGGGGCCAACGTCCTGACTTTC
clone_size: .; cdr3_length: 16; j_call: TRBJ1-5; v_call: TRBV2; d_call: .; cdr3_aa: CASSVYTSENNQPQHF; cdr3_nt: TGTGCCAGCAGTGTCTACACCTCTGAGAACAATCAGCCCCAGCATTTT
clone_size: .; cdr3_length: 16; j_call: TRBJ1-3; v_call: TRBV29-1; d_call: TRBD1; cdr3_aa: CSVVPGQGHAGNTIYF; cdr3_nt: TGCAGCGTAGTTCCGGGACAGGGGCATGCTGGAAACACCATATATTTT
clone_size: many; cdr3_length: 13; j_call: TRBJ1-5; v_call: TRBV12-3/TRBV12-4; d_call: .; cdr3_aa: CASSLERNQPQHF; cdr3_nt: TGTGCCAGCAGTTTAGAGAGGAATCAGCCCCAGCATTTT
clone_size: .; cdr3_length: 15; j_call: TRBJ1-1; v_call: TRBV18; d_call: TRBD1; cdr3_aa: CASSPYLDRATEAFF; cdr3_nt: TGTGCCAGCTCACCGTACCTCGACAGGGCCACTGAAGCTTTCTTT
clone_size: .; cdr3_length: 12; j_call: TRBJ2-7; v_call: TRBV12-3/TRBV12-4; d_call: .; cdr3_aa: CASSFGPNEQYF; cdr3_nt: TGTGCCAGCAGTTTCGGGCCGAACGAGCAGTACTTC
clone_size: few; cdr3_length: 14; j_call: TRBJ1-5; v_call: TRBV12-3/TRBV12-4; d_call: .; cdr3_aa: CASSFMDNNQPQHF; cdr3_nt: TGTGCCAGCAGTTTTATGGACAACAATCAGCCCCAGCATTTT
clone_size: few; cdr3_length: 16; j_call: TRBJ2-5; v_call: TRBV7-2; d_call: TRBD2; cdr3_aa: CASSLALASGEETQYF; cdr3_nt: TGTGCCAGCAGCTTAGCTCTCGCTAGCGGGGAAGAGACCCAGTACTTC
clone_size: many; cdr3_length: 15; j_call: TRBJ1-1; v_call: TRBV18; d_call: .; cdr3_aa: CASSPQGWGSTEAFF; cdr3_nt: TGTGCCAGCTCACCACAGGGGTGGGGGAGCACTGAAGCTTTCTTT
clone_size: .; cdr3_length: 14; j_call: TRBJ2-5; v_call: TRBV27; d_call: TRBD2; cdr3_aa: CASLGAGEGETQYF; cdr3_nt: TGTGCCAGCCTGGGAGCTGGGGAGGGTGAGACCCAGTACTTC
clone_size: many; cdr3_length: 10; j_call: TRBJ2-5; v_call: TRBV6-1; d_call: .; cdr3_aa: CASKRETQYF; cdr3_nt: TGTGCCAGCAAACGAGAGACCCAGTACTTC
clone_size: few; cdr3_length: 13; j_call: TRBJ1-5; v_call: TRBV20-1; d_call: TRBD1; cdr3_aa: CSARGDRAQPQHF; cdr3_nt: TGCAGTGCTAGAGGGGACAGGGCTCAGCCCCAGCATTTT
clone_size: few; cdr3_length: 18; j_call: TRBJ2-3; v_call: TRBV7-6; d_call: TRBD2; cdr3_aa: CASSPPGGTGGHADTQYF; cdr3_nt: TGTGCCAGCAGCCCCCCCGGCGGGACGGGGGGGCACGCAGATACGCAGTATTTT